Each of the 12 T cell receptor beta chains below was sequenced from the same sample in a study of beta chain features in type 1 diabetes. The investigators reverse transcribed all of the isolated RNA, so they sequenced expressed TCRB transcripts. Profiled with immunoSEQ multiplex PCR; TCRdb holds only in-frame clones, not every one. Of some 250,000 clones in the sample, around a quarter were seen once. The sequenced sample was central memory CD4+ T cells from blood. The receptors shown here come from a man younger than 40 in good health.

V usage is TRBV25-1 and J usage is TRBJ2-3, with a possible D match to TRBD1 (5 bases). The CDR3 is 15 amino acids. The ends were cut back, 6 bases at V and 8 bases at J, with 21 bases in the middle. The germline V gene encodes CDR1 MGHDK and CDR2 SYGVNS. As DNA, the CDR3 is TGTGCCAGCAGCAACTACGAAACAGGTTCGGGTACGCAGTATTTT. This gives the protein CASSNYETGSGTQYF.

The chain joins TRBV7-7 to TRBJ2-7; D gene ambiguous. V lost 1 base and J 3 bases, leaving 7 bases between the germline ends. CDR3 length: 13 residues. The V gene's germline CDR1 is SSHAT and CDR2 FNYEAQ (reference sequence). The CDR3 spells CASSLGPNYEQYF. The CDR3 DNA sequence: TGTGCCAGCAGCTTAGGGCCGAACTACGAGCAGTACTTC.

The chain is built from TRBV28 and TRBJ2-7, with 9 bases that match TRBD1. Germline V gene data show CDR1 as MDHEN and CDR2 as SYDVKM. The CDR3 runs to 15 residues. V trimming: 7 bases; J trimming: 6 bases; junction bases outside the gene matches: 13. The DNA for the CDR3 is TGTGCCAGCAACCGACCGGGACAGGGTATCCCCGAGCAGTACTTC. This encodes CASNRPGQGIPEQYF.

There are a few counts of this clone. The chain uses TRBV29-1 and TRBJ2-3, with TRBD2 identical over 9 bases. Per the germline V gene, CDR1 is SQVTM and CDR2 is ANQGSEA. V shed 8 bases, J shed 0 bases, and the junction held 9 bases outside the gene matches. The CDR3 is made up of 15 amino acids. The CDR3 DNA reads as TGCAGCCACGGGGGACTAGCTGCTAGCACAGATACGCAGTATTTT. Its translation: CSHGGLAASTDTQYF.

This clone was seen more than once but under ten times. V gene TRBV30 combines with J gene TRBJ1-4, with D perhaps TRBD1 (5 bases). The CDR3 runs to 14 residues. In germline, CDR1 is GTSNPN, CDR2 SVGIG (reference sequence). Trimming removed 2 bases from V and 8 bases from J, with 15 bases in between. CDR3 sequence reads: CAWSSEPRDEKLFF. Written as DNA, the CDR3 is TGTGCCTGGAGTTCGGAACCCCGGGACGAAAAACTGTTTTTT.

The sample holds a few counts of this clone. Here the CDR3 DNA reads TGTGCCAGCAGTTACTTCGGGAGCTCAGACGAGCAGTACTTC. This sequence encodes CASSYFGSSDEQYF. The chain joins TRBV6-5 to TRBJ2-7; weak D call: TRBD2 (6 bases). In germline, CDR1 is MNHEY, CDR2 SVGAGI. The CDR3 consists of 14 residues. Trimming took off 1 base at V and 5 bases at J, with 12 bases between the two ends.

The chain carries TRBV15 and TRBJ2-2; the match to TRBD2 covers 8 bases. The CDR3 sequence is 18 residues long. Trimming cost V 0 bases and J 2 bases; bases outside gene matches: 8. From germline, CDR1 is LNHNV and CDR2 YYDKDF (reference sequence). The CDR3 loop is CATSRDRGLAGNTGELFF. CDR3 bases: TGTGCCACCAGCAGAGATCGAGGGCTAGCGGGTAACACCGGGGAGCTGTTTTTT.

This clone was counted a few times. The rearrangement joins TRBV29-1 to TRBJ2-1; D is perhaps TRBD2 (6 bases). The germline V gene has CDR1 SQVTM and CDR2 ANQGSEA. This CDR3 is built from 13 residues. The V gene lost 2 bases and the J gene lost 8 bases, with 13 bases spanning the gap. The CDR3, as DNA: TGCAGCGTTGAACCTAGCGCCCGTGATGAGCAGTTCTTC. Its translation is CSVEPSARDEQFF.

This clone was observed a handful of times. This chain uses TRBV2 with TRBJ2-1, with 8 positions matching TRBD2. Germline assignment: CDR1 SNHLY and CDR2 FYNNEI. V gave up 4 bases and J gave up 7 bases; unmatched junction bases: 3. The CDR3 is 13 amino acids. CDR3 region: CASSAGLDNEQFF. The CDR3 region has the DNA TGTGCCAGCAGTGCGGGACTAGATAATGAGCAGTTCTTC.

The chain has TRBV7-9 and TRBJ2-1, with D perhaps matching TRBD2 (6 bases). This CDR3 region has 15 residues. CDR1 is SEHNR and CDR2 is FQNEAQ in the germline V gene (reference sequence). V was trimmed by 0 bases and J by 0 bases, leaving 6 bases between them. For the CDR3, the DNA is TGTGCCAGCAGCTTAGCGGAGGGCTCCTACAATGAGCAGTTCTTC. It is translated as CASSLAEGSYNEQFF.

This clone has only a few counts. V is TRBV7-2 and J is TRBJ2-3; 9 nucleotides agree with TRBD1. This CDR3 spans 16 amino acids. Looked up from germline, CDR1 is SGHTA and CDR2 is FQGNSA. V shed 5 bases and J 3 bases; nucleotides not matched to a gene: 9. CDR3 sequence (DNA): TGTGCCAGCAGCCGCGGGACAGGGACGCGGACAGATACGCAGTATTTT. Translated: CASSRGTGTRTDTQYF.

This clone turned up a few times. The chain is built from TRBV7-2 and TRBJ2-2, with TRBD1 identical over 8 bases. Losses at the gene ends were 5 bases for V and 4 bases for J; bases not matched to a gene: 6. Germline V lookup: CDR1 SGHTA, CDR2 FQGNSA. The CDR3 contains 15 residues. As DNA, the CDR3 is TGTGCCAGCAGCCCCCGGACAGGGTTCACCGGGGAGCTGTTTTTT. It translates to CASSPRTGFTGELFF. Variable domain in full (rest from reference TRBV7-2 and TRBJ2-2): GAGVSQSPSNKVTEKGKDVELRCDPISGHTALYWYRQSLGQGLEFLIYFQGNSAPDKSGLPSDRFSAERTGGSVSTLTIQRTQQEDSAVYLCASSPRTGFTGELFFGEGSRLTVL.